Following are 28 T cell receptor beta chains from one sample sequenced in a study of cytomegalovirus exposure and HLA in healthy donors. Use of 60 Vbeta and 13 Jbeta primers characterized the PCR. Method: immunoSEQ multiplex PCR; TCRdb's copy keeps in-frame clones and lacks some. Of about 120,000 clones in the sample, around 79% were seen once. The specimen was PBMCs. The receptors stem from a woman aged 25 to 39 in good health and CMV-seropositive.

This clone has a single count. This sequence joins TRBV18 and TRBJ2-6, with D possibly matching TRBD2 (6 bases). CDR1 and CDR2 from the germline V gene are KGHSH and LQKENI. The V end was cut by 1 base, the J end by 4 bases, with 17 bases between. This CDR3 contains 18 residues. The CDR3 DNA is TGTGCCAGCTCACCACTGGCGGGACCCAACGGAGGGGCCAACGTCCTGACTTTC. Translating it yields CASSPLAGPNGGANVLTF.

The genes are TRBV6-5 and TRBJ2-5; D is perhaps TRBD1 (8 bases). Trimming removed 8 bases from V and 6 bases from J, with 19 bases in between. The CDR3 runs to 14 residues. Germline CDR1 and CDR2: MNHEY and SVGAGI. DNA of the CDR3: TGTGCCAGCTCACGACAGGGGAGGGCCCAGACCCAGTACTTC. This gives the protein CASSRQGRAQTQYF.

This clone was counted a few times. This chain uses TRBV6-1 with TRBJ1-4, with a tentative D call TRBD1 (5 bases). This CDR3 spans 15 amino acids. Germline V lookup: CDR1 MNHNS, CDR2 SASEGT. V lost 0 bases to trimming and J lost 0 bases, with 5 bases between them. The CDR3 sequence is CASSEAQATNEKLFF. The CDR3 DNA follows: TGTGCCAGCAGTGAAGCACAGGCAACTAATGAAAAACTGTTTTTT.

The rearrangement joins TRBV6-4 to TRBJ2-3; 10 nucleotides match TRBD2. With 4 bases clipped from V and 3 bases from J, the junction kept 1 base outside the gene matches. The CDR3 loop spans 14 amino acids. CDR1 and CDR2 from the germline V gene are MRHNA and SNTAGT. The CDR3 region is CASSGSGGTDTQYF. The CDR3 DNA follows: TGTGCCAGCAGTGGTAGCGGGGGGACAGATACGCAGTATTTT.

The chain recombines TRBV4-2 with TRBJ2-5, with D possibly matching TRBD2 (5 bases). This CDR3 spans 13 amino acids. V lost 5 bases to trimming and J lost 5 bases, with 12 bases between them. Germline CDR1 is LGHNA and CDR2 is YNFKEQ. The CDR3 spells CASSYGRGETQYF. The CDR3 nucleotides read TGTGCCAGCAGCTACGGTCGAGGGGAGACCCAGTACTTC.

The CDR3 bases are TGTGCCAGCGCTTCGCTAAAAGGGACAGGGGTTGAAAAACTGTTTTTT. This encodes CASASLKGTGVEKLFF. The chain has TRBV27 and TRBJ1-4, with 10 bases fitting TRBD1. There are 16 residues in the CDR3. The germline gives CDR1 MNHEY, CDR2 SMNVEV (reference sequence). Trimming removed 8 bases from V and 7 bases from J; junction bases left unmatched: 13.

The chain couples TRBV15 to TRBJ2-7; maybe TRBD2 (6 bases). CDR1 LNHNV and CDR2 YYDKDF come from the germline V gene (reference sequence). The V end lost 0 bases, the J end lost 0 bases, and 21 bases lay between the germline ends. The CDR3 extends over 19 amino acids. As DNA, the CDR3 is TGTGCCACCAGCAGAGATGTGGGAGGTATCACCGAAGTCTCCTACGAGCAGTACTTC. It encodes CATSRDVGGITEVSYEQYF. The entire variable domain, with the rest obtained from reference TRBV15 and TRBJ2-7, is as follows: DAMVIQNPRYQVTQFGKPVTLSCSQTLNHNVMYWYQQKSSQAPKLLFHYYDKDFNNEADTPDNFQSRRPNTSFCFLDIRSPGLGDTAMYLCATSRDVGGITEVSYEQYFGPGTRLTVT.

This clone has a single count. This CDR3 is CASSHDLQGRELNSPLHF. The CDR3 coding sequence is TGTGCCAGCTCACACGATCTACAGGGACGCGAGCTTAATTCACCCCTCCACTTT. The chain is built from TRBV18 and TRBJ1-6; D perhaps matches TRBD1 (6 bases). CDR1 KGHSH and CDR2 LQKENI come from the germline V gene. CDR3 size: 18 residues. The V and J ends lost 4 bases and 6 bases respectively, with 22 bases between them.

V gene TRBV25-1 combines with J gene TRBJ2-7; 10 nucleotides line up with TRBD2. Germline V gene data show CDR1 as MGHDK and CDR2 as SYGVNS. This CDR3 spans 17 amino acids. Trimming at V came to 11 bases and at J to 2 bases, leaving 18 bases not matched to a gene. For the CDR3, the DNA is TGTGCCCCCCCCGGGGCGCCTAGCGGGGGCCGAACCTACGAGCAGTACTTC. Translated: CAPPGAPSGGRTYEQYF.

The gene calls are TRBV5-8 and TRBJ2-7; possible D gene TRBD1, 7 bases. CDR3 size: 14 residues. Germline V CDR1 and CDR2: SGHTS, YDEGEE. V was clipped by 4 bases and J by 0 bases, with 11 bases between them. The DNA of the CDR3 is TGTGCCAGCAGCCGGGGGACAGCCTCCTACGAGCAGTACTTC. Its protein is CASSRGTASYEQYF.

The chain recombines TRBV5-4 with TRBJ2-7; tentatively, D is TRBD1 (5 bases). Germline assignment: CDR1 SGHNT and CDR2 YYREEE (reference sequence). The CDR3 has 11 amino acids. V lost 2 bases and J lost 5, with 5 bases in between. CDR3 sequence: CASSFRDEQYF. CDR3 DNA sequence: TGTGCCAGCAGCTTCAGGGACGAGCAGTACTTC.

V gene TRBV7-3 combines with J gene TRBJ2-5; TRBD2 agrees at 10 bases. CDR1 SGHTA and CDR2 FQGTGA come from the germline V gene. The V segment lost 11 bases and the J segment 4 bases; nucleotides outside the gene matches: 7. The CDR3 has 13 amino acids. The CDR3 reads CARPASGGETQYF. The CDR3 nucleotides are TGTGCCCGCCCGGCTAGCGGGGGAGAGACCCAGTACTTC.

The J gene is TRBJ1-2, the V gene TRBV28; no firm D call. This CDR3 has 14 amino acids. V gave up 5 bases and J gave up 4 bases, with 14 bases separating them. The germline gives CDR1 MDHEN, CDR2 SYDVKM. As DNA, the CDR3 is TGTGCCAGCAGTCCCCCCGGACTGTTCTATGGCTACACCTTC. Residues: CASSPPGLFYGYTF.

This chain links TRBV5-6 with TRBJ2-5; D uncertain. The V end was cut by 1 base, the J end by 2 bases, with 6 bases between. The CDR3 has 13 residues. Germline CDR1 is SGHDT and CDR2 is YYEEEE. CDR3 sequence reads: CASSLPGQETQYF. DNA for the CDR3: TGTGCCAGCAGCTTGCCAGGACAAGAGACCCAGTACTTC.

The chain uses TRBV5-1 and TRBJ2-7; TRBD2 matches at 10 bases. The J segment lost 6 bases and the V segment lost 2 bases, leaving 11 bases of the junction unmatched. The CDR3 contains 16 residues. The germline CDR1 and CDR2 sequences are SGHRS and YFSETQ. The CDR3 sequence is CASSFASGGGTFEQYF. The CDR3 DNA follows: TGCGCCAGCAGCTTTGCTAGCGGGGGTGGAACGTTCGAGCAGTACTTC.

V usage is TRBV29-1 and J usage is TRBJ2-7; 9 bases line up with TRBD1. CDR1 SQVTM and CDR2 ANQGSEA come from the germline V gene. CDR3 length: 15 residues. V was pared by 4 bases and J by 2 bases, with 9 bases of the junction left unmatched. DNA for the CDR3: TGCAGCGTTGCTGGGACAGGGTACAACGCCTACGAGCAGTACTTC. Its protein is CSVAGTGYNAYEQYF.

The chain combines TRBV6-1 with TRBJ1-1; TRBD1 matches 7 bases. The CDR3 consists of 14 residues. The germline CDR1 and CDR2 sequences are MNHNS and SASEGT. Trimming at V came to 5 bases and at J to 6 bases, leaving 9 bases not matched to a gene. The CDR3 loop reads CASSWGTVRPEAFF. CDR3 coding DNA: TGTGCCAGCAGTTGGGGGACAGTTCGGCCTGAAGCTTTCTTT.

The chain links TRBV28 to TRBJ2-5; D possibly corresponds to TRBD2 (6 bases). With 2 bases removed from V and 5 bases from J, the gap between germline ends came to 9 bases. The CDR3 contains 13 residues. Germline CDR1 MDHEN, CDR2 SYDVKM. The CDR3 sequence: CASSLTREETQYF. The CDR3 coding sequence is TGTGCCAGCAGTTTAACCCGGGAGGAGACCCAGTACTTC.

The rearrangement links TRBV28 to TRBJ2-1, with TRBD2 identical over 10 bases. Germline V gives CDR1 MDHEN, CDR2 SYDVKM. The CDR3 sequence is 15 residues long. Losses at the gene ends were 8 bases for V and 5 bases for J; bases not matched to a gene: 9. In nucleotides, the CDR3 is TGTGCCAGCCTCTTGGATCTAGCGGGGGACAATGAGCAGTTCTTC. Translation: CASLLDLAGDNEQFF. Full variable domain (rest looked up from reference TRBV28 and TRBJ2-1): DVKVTQSSRYLVKRTGEKVFLECVQDMDHENMFWYRQDPGLGLRLIYFSYDVKMKEKGDIPEGYSVSREKKERFSLILESASTNQTSMYLCASLLDLAGDNEQFFGPGTRLTVL.

Worth noting for this clone: One end of the junction does not line up with germline, which may come from a read error. This chain joins TRBV7-9 and TRBJ2-5; 10 bases agree with TRBD2. The CDR3 consists of 16 residues. In germline, CDR1 is SEHNR, CDR2 FQNEAQ (reference sequence). CDR3 loop: CSSSLGASGGQETQYF. In DNA, the CDR3 is TGTTCCAGCAGCTTAGGGGCTAGCGGGGGTCAAGAGACCCAGTACTTC.

The V gene is TRBV6-1, the J gene TRBJ2-3; D is unclear. This CDR3 contains 14 residues. V gave up 6 bases and J gave up 1 base, with 11 bases separating them. Germline V gene sequence: CDR1 MNHNS, CDR2 SASEGT. This chain's CDR3 is CASRVGLGTDTQYF. In nucleotides, the CDR3 is TGTGCCAGCAGAGTTGGCTTGGGCACAGATACGCAGTATTTT.

This clone was picked up a small number of times. V gene TRBV2 combines with J gene TRBJ2-1; 9 bases match TRBD1. Per the germline V gene, CDR1 is SNHLY and CDR2 is FYNNEI. CDR3 length: 14 amino acids. Trimming at V came to 7 bases and at J to 7 bases, leaving 8 bases not matched to a gene. CDR3 in DNA: TGTGCCAGCAATAACCGGGACAGGGATAATGAGCAGTTCTTC. It specifies CASNNRDRDNEQFF.

This clone appeared a few times. The genes are TRBV29-1 and TRBJ1-2, with 7 bases fitting TRBD1. V shed 7 bases, J shed 5 bases, and the junction held 16 bases outside the gene matches. The CDR3 is 15 residues long. Germline CDR1 SQVTM, CDR2 ANQGSEA. CDR3 protein: CSGLLISGTAYGYTF. The CDR3 nucleotides read TGCAGCGGACTACTGATTTCCGGGACAGCATATGGCTACACCTTC.

J is TRBJ1-6 and V is TRBV7-9; a possible D gene is TRBD1 (6 bases). V was shortened by 6 bases and J by 9 bases, with 15 bases between the two germline ends. CDR3 length: 14 amino acids. Germline V gene sequence: CDR1 SEHNR, CDR2 FQNEAQ (reference sequence). The CDR3 loop reads CASSHSGEGSPLHF. In nucleotides, the CDR3 is TGTGCCAGCAGTCATTCAGGGGAGGGTTCACCCCTCCACTTT.

The V and J genes are TRBV7-9 and TRBJ1-2; D is possibly TRBD1 (6 bases). The CDR3 runs 17 residues. CDR1 and CDR2 from the germline V gene are SEHNR and FQNEAQ (reference sequence). V was clipped by 5 bases and J by 2 bases, with 21 bases between them. The chain's CDR3 is CASSPSHFGQSNYGYTF. The CDR3 DNA follows: TGTGCCAGCAGCCCGAGCCATTTTGGACAGAGCAACTATGGCTACACCTTC.

Only one count was recorded for this clone. The rearrangement joins TRBV6-1 to TRBJ1-5; D gene unclear. The CDR3 spans 14 residues. V was cut by 10 bases and J by 0 bases, with 13 bases left in between. Per the germline V gene, CDR1 is MNHNS and CDR2 is SASEGT. The CDR3 sequence is CATRGLYSNQPQHF. The CDR3 DNA follows: TGTGCCACACGAGGACTTTATAGCAATCAGCCCCAGCATTTT.

This chain links TRBV7-2 with TRBJ2-3, with 10 nucleotides matching TRBD2. Germline CDR1 and CDR2: SGHTA and FQGNSA. V shed 3 bases, J shed 3 bases, and the junction held 12 bases outside the gene matches. The CDR3 runs to 18 residues. The CDR3, as DNA: TGTGCCAGCAGCTTGGCGAGCGGGGGGGGACTAAGGACAGATACGCAGTATTTT. Encoded protein: CASSLASGGGLRTDTQYF.

The chain couples TRBV10-3 to TRBJ1-1, with 7 bases that match TRBD1. The V gene end was trimmed by 0 bases and the J gene end by 6 bases; junction bases not matched to a gene: 7. From germline, CDR1 is ENHRY and CDR2 SYGVKD. The CDR3 is 15 amino acids. CDR3 DNA: TGTGCCATCAGTGAGTCGTTCAGACAGGGCTCTGAAGCTTTCTTT. Translating gives CAISESFRQGSEAFF.